The 26 T cell receptor beta chains presented below share a single source sample, sequenced in a study of CD8 T cells in ankylosing spondylitis. TCRdb redid the calling of the 5' RACE reads with MiXCR, one entry per CDR3 protein. This sample carries 350,000 or so distinct CDR3 sequences, about 15% of them seen once, and the ten largest clones take 1.1%. The material sequenced was blood, either unsorted or a sorted T cell fraction (not recorded which). The receptors stem from a male donor with ankylosing spondylitis or in good health (not recorded which).

The V and J genes are TRBV4-1 and TRBJ2-7, with 7 bases matching TRBD1. V gave up 1 base and J gave up 4 bases; unmatched junction bases: 4. Germline V lookup: CDR1 MGHRA, CDR2 YSYEKL. The CDR3 covers 14 residues. The CDR3 coding sequence is TGCGCCAGCAGCCAAGGCCCGACAGGGTACGAGCAGTACTTC. It encodes CASSQGPTGYEQYF.

This chain joins TRBV12-3 or TRBV12-4 and TRBJ2-2, with D perhaps given as TRBD1 or TRBD2 (6 bases each). This CDR3 has 16 residues. Deletions cut 7 bases from V and 5 bases from J, with 20 bases between. CDR3 sequence reads: CASKRTGRRGTGELFF. The CDR3 region has the DNA TGTGCCAGCAAACGGACCGGACGGAGGGGGACCGGGGAGCTGTTTTTT.

The rearrangement joins TRBV20-1 to TRBJ2-1; 9 bases agree with TRBD1. CDR1 DFQATT and CDR2 SNEGSKA come from the germline V gene (reference sequence). V lost 4 bases and J lost 5; bases outside the gene matches: 12. This CDR3 is 16 amino acids long. The CDR3 spells CSATGWGGTGNNEQFF. The CDR3 DNA reads as TGCAGTGCTACAGGGTGGGGTGGGACAGGGAACAATGAGCAGTTCTTC.

V is TRBV4-1 and J is TRBJ1-6, with D hard to call. The length of the CDR3 is 14 residues. Trimming shortened V by 0 bases and J by 11 bases, and 11 bases separated the two germline ends. The germline V gene encodes CDR1 MGHRA and CDR2 YSYEKL. CDR3 sequence: CASSQEGSYPPLHF. The CDR3 nucleotides read TGCGCCAGCAGCCAAGAGGGGTCTTATCCACCCCTCCACTTT.

This clonotype has more than one count but fewer than ten. V usage is TRBV10-3 and J usage is TRBJ2-3; D gene uncertain. The CDR3 extends over 12 amino acids. CDR1 and CDR2 from the germline V gene are ENHRY and SYGVKD. Between the trimmed V and J ends, which lost 3 bases and 4 bases, there was a span of 5 bases. CDR3 coding DNA: TGTGCCATCAGTGAAAGTGCAGATACGCAGTATTTT. It is translated as CAISESADTQYF.

This clonotype has more than one count but fewer than ten. V usage is TRBV21-1 and J usage is TRBJ2-6; TRBD1, the D gene given by the table, was not confirmed from the DNA. TRBV21-1 is described as a pseudogene. This CDR3 is built from 20 residues. In DNA form, the CDR3 reads TGTGCCAGCAGCAAAGGCTTTTGGGAAAGGGTTCCCTCTGGGGCCAACGTCCTGACTTTC. Its translation: CASSKGFWERVPSGANVLTF.

This clonotype was observed a few times. The gene calls are TRBV5-1 and TRBJ1-2, with D tentatively TRBD1 (6 bases). This CDR3 has 14 residues. Germline values: CDR1 SGHRS, CDR2 YFSETQ. Trimming took off 4 bases at V and 4 bases at J, with 14 bases between the two ends. CDR3 region: CASSPVGGGYGYTF. The CDR3 DNA follows: TGCGCCAGCAGCCCGGTGGGGGGCGGCTATGGCTACACCTTC.

V gene TRBV4-1 combines with J gene TRBJ1-1, with 7 positions matching TRBD1. This CDR3 comprises 15 residues. V was clipped by 4 bases and J by 5 bases; unmatched bases: 10. Germline CDR1 MGHRA, CDR2 YSYEKL. The CDR3 nucleotides read TGCGCCAGCAGCCGCTCAGGGGGGGGGCAGACTGAAGCTTTCTTT. The encoded protein is CASSRSGGGQTEAFF.

This clonotype was observed a handful of times. The chain is built from TRBV30 and TRBJ2-5; D unclear. This CDR3 contains 11 residues. Between the trimmed V and J ends, which lost 2 bases and 4 bases, there was a span of 5 bases. Per germline, CDR1 GTSNPN and CDR2 SVGIG (reference sequence). The CDR3 loop is CAWSSVETQYF. CDR3 DNA sequence: TGTGCCTGGAGTAGCGTAGAGACCCAGTACTTC. Full variable domain (missing parts from reference TRBV30 and TRBJ2-5): SQTIHQWPATLVQPVGSPLSLECTVEGTSNPNLYWYRQAAGRGLQLLFYSVGIGQISSEVPQNLSASRPQDRQFILSSKKLLLSDSGFYLCAWSSVETQYFGPGTRLLVL.

This clonotype has at least ten counts. The chain has TRBV11-2 and TRBJ2-2; D is perhaps TRBD1 or TRBD2 (5 bases each). This CDR3 region has 14 residues. Germline CDR1 SGHAT, CDR2 FQNNGV. The V end was cut by 2 bases, the J end by 6 bases, with 10 bases between. CDR3 loop: CASSLSRGAGELFF. As DNA, the CDR3 is TGTGCCAGCAGCTTATCCCGAGGGGCCGGGGAGCTGTTTTTT.

This clonotype has a handful of counts. The chain uses TRBV19 and TRBJ2-3; 8 bases fit TRBD1. Germline CDR1 is LNHDA and CDR2 is SQIVND (reference sequence). CDR3 length: 15 residues. With V trimmed by 3 bases and J by 0 bases, 2 bases remained unmatched. The CDR3 DNA reads TGTGCCAGTAGTATGAGGACAGGGAGCACAGATACGCAGTATTTT. Translation: CASSMRTGSTDTQYF.

This clonotype appeared a few times. V gene TRBV5-1 combines with J gene TRBJ2-1, with 13 nucleotides matching TRBD2. Trimming removed 4 bases from V and 9 bases from J; junction bases left unmatched: 7. This CDR3 spans 15 amino acids. The germline V gene encodes CDR1 SGHRS and CDR2 YFSETQ. CDR3 sequence reads: CASSPGLAGAPEQFF. The CDR3 bases are TGCGCCAGCAGCCCTGGACTAGCGGGAGCCCCTGAGCAGTTCTTC.

This rearrangement joins TRBV27 to TRBJ2-1; 12 nucleotides agree with TRBD2. J was trimmed by 9 bases and V by 3 bases; bases with no gene match: 6. The CDR3 has 15 residues. Germline CDR1 MNHEY, CDR2 SMNVEV (reference sequence). This CDR3 is CASSFSGLAGFEQFF. The CDR3 DNA reads as TGTGCCAGCAGTTTTTCGGGACTAGCGGGTTTTGAGCAGTTCTTC.

This clonotype was found many times. The V call is TRBV12-3 or TRBV12-4, the J call TRBJ1-2; no clear D. The CDR3 has 15 amino acids. V shed 5 bases and J shed 4 bases, with 17 bases lying between them. The CDR3 DNA reads TGTGCCAGCAGTCAAAGGACTTCGAACCTCTATGGCTACACCTTC. This sequence encodes CASSQRTSNLYGYTF.

This chain uses TRBV30 with TRBJ2-7, with 11 positions matching TRBD2. CDR1 is GTSNPN and CDR2 is SVGIG in the germline V gene (reference sequence). The J segment lost 5 bases and the V segment lost 7 bases, leaving 10 bases of the junction unmatched. The CDR3 totals 14 residues. CDR3 in DNA: TGTGCCTTCGATCTAGCGGGAGGCTGGGACGAGCAGTACTTC. This translates into CAFDLAGGWDEQYF. Looking up the rest from reference TRBV30 and TRBJ2-7 gives the full variable domain: SQTIHQWPATLVQPVGSPLSLECTVEGTSNPNLYWYRQAAGRGLQLLFYSVGIGQISSEVPQNLSASRPQDRQFILSSKKLLLSDSGFYLCAFDLAGGWDEQYFGPGTRLTVT.

V and J are TRBV7-8 and TRBJ2-7; D is unclear. CDR3 length: 17 amino acids. Germline values: CDR1 SGHVS, CDR2 FQNEAQ. V gave up 0 bases and J gave up 3 bases, with 18 bases separating them. For the CDR3, the DNA is TGTGCCAGCAGCTTAGCGGGTCCTAGTAGTGGCGTCTACGAGCAGTACTTC. Amino acid sequence: CASSLAGPSSGVYEQYF.

The chain couples TRBV6-1 to TRBJ1-1; TRBD1 is a possible D gene (6 bases). The CDR3 runs to 15 residues. V shed 7 bases and J shed 5 bases, with 20 bases lying between them. Germline V gene sequence: CDR1 MNHNS, CDR2 SASEGT. CDR3 sequence reads: CASNSPGVIATEAFF. The CDR3, as DNA: TGTGCCAGCAACTCCCCAGGGGTAATCGCAACTGAAGCTTTCTTT.

There are many counts of this clonotype. This chain joins TRBV4-1 and TRBJ2-7, with a tentative D call TRBD1 (6 bases). The ends were cut back, 4 bases at V and 3 bases at J, with 10 bases in the middle. The CDR3 length is 13 residues. Germline loops: CDR1 MGHRA, CDR2 YSYEKL. CDR3 DNA sequence: TGCGCCAGCAGCCTTCAACAGGGCTACGAGCAGTACTTC. It codes for CASSLQQGYEQYF.

The chain has TRBV7-9 and TRBJ1-2, with 8 bases matching TRBD1. V trimming: 5 bases; J trimming: 4 bases; junction bases outside the gene matches: 6. The CDR3 is made up of 14 amino acids. Per the germline V gene, CDR1 is SEHNR and CDR2 is FQNEAQ (reference sequence). In DNA, the CDR3 is TGTGCCAGCAGCCCCGGGACAGGTCCCTATGGCTACACCTTC. Its protein is CASSPGTGPYGYTF.

This clonotype occurred many times. The rearrangement links TRBV7-2 to TRBJ2-2, with 7 bases identical to TRBD2. CDR1 and CDR2 (germline): SGHTA, FQGNSA. The CDR3 has 15 amino acids. V gave up 5 bases and J gave up 7 bases; unmatched junction bases: 10. CDR3 coding DNA: TGTGCCAGCAGCCCAGTAAGCGGGATACACGGGGAGCTGTTTTTT. Translating gives CASSPVSGIHGELFF.

This clonotype was counted a few times. The genes are TRBV20-1 and TRBJ2-7; 12 positions agree with TRBD2. In germline, CDR1 is DFQATT, CDR2 SNEGSKA (reference sequence). J gave up 5 bases and V 7 bases, and 6 bases lay outside the gene matches. The CDR3 covers 13 residues. CDR3 amino acids: CSVRGLAGNEQYF. CDR3 DNA: TGCAGTGTTAGGGGACTAGCGGGTAACGAGCAGTACTTC.

The chain is built from TRBV30 and TRBJ1-5; D perhaps matches TRBD1 (5 bases). The germline V and J ends were trimmed by 4 bases and 0 bases, with 7 bases remaining between them. CDR1 GTSNPN and CDR2 SVGIG come from the germline V gene (reference sequence). The CDR3 consists of 13 residues. The DNA of the CDR3 is TGTGCCTGGAAAGGGGTTAGCAATCAGCCCCAGCATTTT. Translating gives CAWKGVSNQPQHF. The full variable domain, with the rest looked up from reference TRBV30 and TRBJ1-5, is SQTIHQWPATLVQPVGSPLSLECTVEGTSNPNLYWYRQAAGRGLQLLFYSVGIGQISSEVPQNLSASRPQDRQFILSSKKLLLSDSGFYLCAWKGVSNQPQHFGDGTRLSIL.

V and J are TRBV20-1 and TRBJ2-5; no clear D gene. The V and J ends lost 1 base and 6 bases respectively, with 12 bases between them. This CDR3 has 13 residues. Germline V gene data show CDR1 as DFQATT and CDR2 as SNEGSKA (reference sequence). CDR3 DNA sequence: TGCAGTGCTAGAGCTAACCCTACGAAGACCCAGTACTTC. Translation: CSARANPTKTQYF.

This rearrangement joins TRBV24-1 to TRBJ2-3; D possibly corresponds to TRBD1 (6 bases). CDR3 length: 14 residues. Germline CDR1 reads KGHDR; CDR2 reads SFDVKD. V lost 4 bases and J 3 bases, leaving 10 bases between the germline ends. The CDR3 DNA sequence: TGTGCCACCAGTGACAGGGGTGGAACAGATACGCAGTATTTT. It translates to CATSDRGGTDTQYF.

This clonotype was seen more than once but under ten times. V gene TRBV27 combines with J gene TRBJ2-4; 11 bases line up with TRBD2. V lost 4 bases and J lost 1; bases outside the gene matches: 15. The CDR3 totals 20 residues. Per the germline V gene, CDR1 is MNHEY and CDR2 is SMNVEV (reference sequence). The CDR3 is CASSSLGSGRADVAKNIQYF. For the CDR3, the DNA is TGTGCCAGCAGTTCCTTGGGTAGCGGGAGGGCCGATGTGGCCAAAAACATTCAGTACTTC.

There are a few counts of this clonotype. V gene TRBV7-2 combines with J gene TRBJ1-3; perhaps TRBD1 as D (6 bases). Germline V lookup: CDR1 SGHTA, CDR2 FQGNSA. This CDR3 contains 16 residues. Trimming removed 4 bases at V and 4 bases at J, with 17 bases between. This CDR3 reads CASSSSSTGLGNTIYF. For the CDR3, the DNA is TGTGCCAGCAGCTCATCCTCAACAGGGCTCGGAAACACCATATATTTT.